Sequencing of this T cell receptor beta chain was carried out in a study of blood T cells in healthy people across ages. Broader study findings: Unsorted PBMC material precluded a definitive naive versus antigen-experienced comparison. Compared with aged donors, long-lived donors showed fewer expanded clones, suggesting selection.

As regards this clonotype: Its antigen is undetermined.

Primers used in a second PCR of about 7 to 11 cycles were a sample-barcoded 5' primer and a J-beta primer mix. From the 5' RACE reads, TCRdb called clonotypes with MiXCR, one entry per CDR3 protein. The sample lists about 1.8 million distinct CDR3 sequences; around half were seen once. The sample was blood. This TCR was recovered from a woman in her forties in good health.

CDR3 protein: CASNSLAFRGTEAFF. The DNA of the CDR3 is TGTGCCAGCAACTCCTTGGCCTTTCGAGGTACTGAAGCTTTCTTT. The chain carries TRBV6-1 and TRBJ1-1; no clear D. Germline V gives CDR1 MNHNS, CDR2 SASEGT. The CDR3 spans 15 residues. The V end lost 7 bases, the J end lost 5 bases, and 20 bases lay between the germline ends.